Below are 28 T cell receptor beta chains sequenced from a single sample in a study of shared clonotypes between healthy human individuals. Sequencing used immunoSEQ multiplex PCR; TCRdb keeps in-frame clones, though not all of them. The data hold 980,000 or so clones, with over 75% observed a single time. The sample comprised memory CD4+ T cells sorted from blood. As to subset: CD45RA-negative fraction. The receptors were sampled from a man between 18 and 35 years old in good health.

This clone was seen a handful of times. This chain joins TRBV18 and TRBJ1-5; TRBD1 is a possible D gene (6 bases). The V end lost 5 bases, the J end lost 4 bases, and 12 bases lay between the germline ends. The CDR3 consists of 14 residues. CDR1 KGHSH and CDR2 LQKENI come from the germline V gene. The CDR3 spells CASSGTYRNQPQHF. The CDR3 DNA follows: TGTGCCAGCTCAGGGACATACAGGAATCAGCCCCAGCATTTT. Using reference TRBV18 and TRBJ1-5 for the parts outside the CDR3, the full variable domain is NAGVMQNPRHLVRRRGQEARLRCSPMKGHSHVYWYRQLPEEGLKFMVYLQKENIIDESGMPKERFSAEFPKEGPSILRIQQVVRGDSAAYFCASSGTYRNQPQHFGDGTRLSIL.

This clone was observed a few times. V and J are TRBV11-2 and TRBJ1-1; 8 positions agree with TRBD1. Losses at the gene ends were 1 base for V and 6 bases for J; bases not matched to a gene: 4. Germline CDR1 SGHAT, CDR2 FQNNGV. CDR3 size: 14 residues. CDR3 sequence reads: CASSLVDRGAEAFF. The CDR3 nucleotides are TGTGCCAGCAGCTTAGTTGACAGGGGAGCTGAAGCTTTCTTT.

The rearrangement uses TRBV28 and TRBJ1-1, with unresolved D. V was shortened by 4 bases and J by 1 base, with 10 bases between the two germline ends. The CDR3 has 14 amino acids. Germline CDR1 MDHEN, CDR2 SYDVKM. CDR3 in amino acids: CASSSSAENTEAFF. DNA of the CDR3: TGTGCCAGCAGTTCCTCGGCGGAGAACACTGAAGCTTTCTTT.

In DNA form, the CDR3 reads TGTGCCAGCGAAGCCGCGAACACTGAAGCTTTCTTT. Translated, it gives CASEAANTEAFF. V and J are TRBV6-1 and TRBJ1-1, with no clear D. Trimming removed 8 bases from V and 1 base from J, with 8 bases in between. This CDR3 contains 12 residues. CDR1 and CDR2 from the germline V gene are MNHNS and SASEGT.

V is TRBV2 and J is TRBJ1-2, with D possibly being TRBD1 (6 bases). V was trimmed by 7 bases and J by 8 bases, leaving 20 bases between them. The CDR3 runs 14 residues. Per the germline V gene, CDR1 is SNHLY and CDR2 is FYNNEI. DNA of the CDR3: TGTGCCAGCATAGCCCAGGGGATTCTCGGCGGCTACACCTTC. Protein sequence: CASIAQGILGGYTF.

The V and J genes are TRBV1 and TRBJ1-6. TRBV1 counts as a pseudogene. The CDR3 runs 19 residues. The CDR3 here is CTSSLRGLGQSSYNSPLHF. The CDR3 DNA sequence: TGCACCAGCAGCCTCCGGGGACTCGGGCAAAGCTCCTATAATTCACCCCTCCACTTT.

Only a few counts were recorded for this clone. This rearrangement joins TRBV29-1 to TRBJ2-1; D unresolved. Germline CDR1 and CDR2: SQVTM and ANQGSEA. There are 12 residues in the CDR3. V was clipped by 6 bases and J by 6 bases, with 12 bases between them. The CDR3 loop reads CSVRQSLNEQFF. The CDR3 DNA reads as TGCAGCGTCCGGCAGAGCCTCAATGAGCAGTTCTTC.

V gene TRBV6-1 combines with J gene TRBJ1-6; D uncertain. Germline values: CDR1 MNHNS, CDR2 SASEGT. Trimming removed 7 bases from V and 8 bases from J, with 12 bases in between. CDR3 length equals 13 residues. CDR3 in amino acids: CASKKAGDSPLHF. In DNA form, the CDR3 reads TGTGCCAGCAAGAAGGCTGGTGATTCACCCCTCCACTTT.

This chain uses TRBV7-2 with TRBJ2-1, with 7 bases aligning to TRBD2. Germline V gene sequence: CDR1 SGHTA, CDR2 FQGNSA. The CDR3 is 15 residues long. With V trimmed by 5 bases and J by 7 bases, 11 bases remained unmatched. The CDR3 loop reads CASSRYRGVVNEQFF. The CDR3 nucleotides read TGTGCCAGCAGCCGTTACCGGGGGGTTGTGAATGAGCAGTTCTTC.

V and J are TRBV19 and TRBJ2-7, with D hard to call. From germline, CDR1 is LNHDA and CDR2 SQIVND (reference sequence). The CDR3 is made up of 16 amino acids. The V and J ends lost 6 bases and 3 bases respectively, with 21 bases between them. CDR3 nucleotides: TGTGCCAGTAGCGCTTTACCACAAGAGGTATTCTACGAGCAGTACTTC. Protein: CASSALPQEVFYEQYF. Full variable domain (remainder filled in from reference TRBV19 and TRBJ2-7): DGGITQSPKYLFRKEGQNVTLSCEQNLNHDAMYWYRQDPGQGLRLIYYSQIVNDFQKGDIAEGYSVSREKKESFPLTVTSAQKNPTAFYLCASSALPQEVFYEQYFGPGTRLTVT.

The rearrangement links TRBV10-2 to TRBJ2-7, with 12 bases matching TRBD2. CDR3 length: 14 amino acids. The junction had 8 bases not matched to a gene; V was cut back by 6 bases and J by 8 bases. From germline, CDR1 is WSHSY and CDR2 SAAADI. The DNA of the CDR3 is TGCGCCAGCAGGACTAGCGGGGGATTTTCCCAGCAGTACTTC. It encodes CASRTSGGFSQQYF.

The chain recombines TRBV27 with TRBJ2-5; tentatively, D is TRBD1 (6 bases). The germline V gene encodes CDR1 MNHEY and CDR2 SMNVEV (reference sequence). This CDR3 has 17 amino acids. The V end was cut by 0 bases, the J end by 5 bases, with 19 bases between. The CDR3 loop is CASSLSTGPALGETQYF. CDR3 bases: TGTGCCAGCAGTTTATCAACAGGGCCAGCCCTCGGCGAGACCCAGTACTTC.

The CDR3 is CASSTRGQSYNSPLHF. CDR3 DNA sequence: TGTGCCAGTAGCACGAGGGGACAGTCCTATAATTCACCCCTCCACTTT. The chain uses TRBV19 and TRBJ1-6; TRBD1 matches at 7 bases. Unmatched junction bases numbered 6, after V lost 6 bases and J lost 1 base. The V gene's germline CDR1 is LNHDA and CDR2 SQIVND (reference sequence). The CDR3 is made up of 16 amino acids.

The gene calls are TRBV19 and TRBJ1-1; D is perhaps TRBD1 (6 bases). Germline V gene lookup returns CDR1 LNHDA and CDR2 SQIVND (reference sequence). The CDR3 is 14 residues long. With 7 bases removed from V and 2 bases from J, the gap between germline ends came to 14 bases. The CDR3 reads CASNIRGINTEAFF. CDR3 nucleotide sequence: TGTGCCAGTAACATCAGGGGAATAAACACTGAAGCTTTCTTT.

This sequence joins TRBV5-1 and TRBJ1-3, with TRBD1 as a possible D gene (5 bases). This CDR3 has 17 amino acids. CDR1 is SGHRS and CDR2 is YFSETQ in the germline V gene. Trimming cost V 0 bases and J 0 bases, with 13 bases left between them. The CDR3: CASSLAGTAGSGNTIYF. The CDR3 DNA sequence: TGCGCCAGCAGCTTGGCCGGGACGGCGGGCTCTGGAAACACCATATATTTT.

This clone appeared a few times. In the same sample, other DNA sequences code for this CDR3. This sequence joins TRBV18 and TRBJ1-1; a weak D match, TRBD1 (6 bases). V was cut by 3 bases and J by 3 bases, with 8 bases left in between. The germline CDR1 and CDR2 sequences are KGHSH and LQKENI. The CDR3 is 13 residues long. Here the CDR3 DNA reads TGTGCCAGCTCACCGGACAGTCACACTGAAGCTTTCTTT. Its protein is CASSPDSHTEAFF.

The chain couples TRBV5-1 to TRBJ1-1; D might be TRBD1 (5 bases). The CDR3 is 12 amino acids. The V end lost 0 bases, the J end lost 8 bases, and 8 bases lay between the germline ends. Germline lookup yields CDR1 SGHRS and CDR2 YFSETQ. The CDR3 DNA is TGCGCCAGCAGCTTGGTTGGGGGAGAAGCTTTCTTT. This sequence encodes CASSLVGGEAFF.

The V gene is TRBV11-2, the J gene TRBJ1-1; D remains ambiguous. The CDR3 is made up of 15 amino acids. CDR1 SGHAT and CDR2 FQNNGV come from the germline V gene. V gave up 9 bases and J gave up 6 bases, with 23 bases separating them. The CDR3 here is CASLGVGRTGAEAFF. In nucleotides, the CDR3 is TGTGCCAGTCTCGGAGTCGGGCGAACGGGCGCTGAAGCTTTCTTT. The full variable domain, with the rest looked up from reference TRBV11-2 and TRBJ1-1, is EAGVAQSPRYKIIEKRQSVAFWCNPISGHATLYWYQQILGQGPKLLIQFQNNGVVDDSQLPKDRFSAERLKGVDSTLKIQPAKLEDSAVYLCASLGVGRTGAEAFFGQGTRLTVV.

To note about this clone: Other DNA sequences of this sample code for an identical CDR3. The rearrangement joins TRBV6-1 to TRBJ1-2; D might be TRBD1 (6 bases). The CDR3 is 12 amino acids. Germline values: CDR1 MNHNS, CDR2 SASEGT. V lost 7 bases and J 1 base, leaving 7 bases between the germline ends. CDR3 in amino acids: CASKGGNYGYTF. In DNA, the CDR3 is TGTGCCAGCAAGGGGGGTAACTATGGCTACACCTTC.

The chain links TRBV6-1 to TRBJ1-4; D is possibly TRBD1 (5 bases). The V and J ends lost 6 bases and 11 bases respectively, with 22 bases between them. This CDR3 region has 15 residues. In germline, CDR1 is MNHNS, CDR2 SASEGT. CDR3 coding DNA: TGTGCCAGCAGGGACAACTGGACGGGACCCTTGAAACTGTTTTTT. This codes for CASRDNWTGPLKLFF.

Many counts were recorded for this clone. J is TRBJ2-1 and V is TRBV18; 8 bases map to TRBD1. Germline loops: CDR1 KGHSH, CDR2 LQKENI. Losses at the gene ends were 6 bases for V and 15 bases for J; bases not matched to a gene: 7. CDR3 length equals 11 residues. The CDR3 region has the DNA TGTGCCAGCTCCCCCGACAGGGGACTGTTCTTC. Its protein is CASSPDRGLFF.

The rearrangement joins TRBV5-6 to TRBJ2-3; D not resolved. V was cut by 4 bases and J by 7 bases, with 16 bases left in between. CDR1 and CDR2 (germline): SGHDT, YYEEEE. CDR3 size: 14 residues. The CDR3 DNA reads as TGTGCCAGCAGCAGGCCAAACAAGGAGAATACGCAGTATTTT. Translating gives CASSRPNKENTQYF.

The chain links TRBV4-1 to TRBJ1-6; 10 bases line up with TRBD1. Germline assignment: CDR1 MGHRA and CDR2 YSYEKL. This CDR3 contains 13 residues. With V trimmed by 3 bases and J by 10 bases, 0 bases remained unmatched. CDR3 loop: CASSQDRGSPLHF. DNA for the CDR3: TGCGCCAGCAGCCAGGACAGGGGGTCACCCCTCCACTTT.

As regards this clone: At the DNA level, this CDR3 is encoded by other sequences in the same sample as well. The CDR3 sequence: CASRTGVSTDTQYF. DNA of the CDR3: TGTGCCAGTAGAACAGGGGTAAGCACAGATACGCAGTATTTT. The rearrangement joins TRBV19 to TRBJ2-3; the match to TRBD1 covers 7 bases. Germline loops: CDR1 LNHDA, CDR2 SQIVND (reference sequence). CDR3 length equals 14 residues. J lost 0 bases, V lost 6 bases, and 3 bases had no gene match.

A word on this clone: The identical CDR3 is also encoded by other nucleotide sequences in the sample. The genes are TRBV9 and TRBJ2-1, with 10 bases lining up with TRBD2. J was trimmed by 1 base and V by 3 bases; bases with no gene match: 1. CDR3 length: 15 amino acids. CDR1 and CDR2 from the germline V gene are SGDLS and YYNGEE. Here the CDR3 DNA reads TGTGCCAGCAGCGAGACTAGCGGGTCCTACAATGAGCAGTTCTTC. Translated: CASSETSGSYNEQFF. Full variable domain (outside the CDR3, taken from reference TRBV9 and TRBJ2-1): DSGVTQTPKHLITATGQRVTLRCSPRSGDLSVYWYQQSLDQGLQFLIQYYNGEERAKGNILERFSAQQFPDLHSELNLSSLELGDSALYFCASSETSGSYNEQFFGPGTRLTVL.

V usage is TRBV6-1 and J usage is TRBJ1-2, with 10 bases aligning to TRBD1. The germline gives CDR1 MNHNS, CDR2 SASEGT. CDR3 length equals 14 residues. V shed 1 base, J shed 7 bases, and the junction held 3 bases outside the gene matches. This chain's CDR3 is CASSEGGTGAGYTF. The DNA of the CDR3 is TGTGCCAGCAGTGAAGGGGGGACAGGGGCTGGCTACACCTTC.

In the case of this clone: At one boundary the junction diverges from the germline segment, which might be a read error. This chain connects TRBV7-7 to TRBJ2-5, with a possible D match to TRBD2 (5 bases). The CDR3 has 15 amino acids. Germline CDR1 SSHAT, CDR2 FNYEAQ (reference sequence). CDR3 amino acids: CASSAVGGRKETQYF. The CDR3 DNA follows: TGTGCTAGCAGCGCCGTAGGAGGACGGAAAGAGACCCAGTACTTC.

The genes are TRBV7-2 and TRBJ2-7; D is possibly TRBD1 (6 bases). This CDR3 spans 15 amino acids. Germline lookup yields CDR1 SGHTA and CDR2 FQGNSA. V dropped 5 bases and J dropped 2 bases, with 16 bases sitting between them. This CDR3 is CASSEGSAGAYEQYF. In nucleotides, the CDR3 is TGTGCCAGCAGCGAGGGATCGGCAGGGGCCTACGAGCAGTACTTC.